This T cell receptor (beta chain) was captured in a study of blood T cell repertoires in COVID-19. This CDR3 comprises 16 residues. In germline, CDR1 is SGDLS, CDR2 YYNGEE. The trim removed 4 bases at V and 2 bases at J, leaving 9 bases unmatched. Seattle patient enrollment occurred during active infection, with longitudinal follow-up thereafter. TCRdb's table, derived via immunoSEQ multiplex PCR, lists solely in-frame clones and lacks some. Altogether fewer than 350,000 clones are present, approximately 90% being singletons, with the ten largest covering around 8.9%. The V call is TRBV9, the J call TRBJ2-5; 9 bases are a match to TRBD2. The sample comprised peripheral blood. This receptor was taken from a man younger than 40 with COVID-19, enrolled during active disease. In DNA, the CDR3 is TGTGCCAGCAGCTCAGGGGCGGGGGGGCGGCAAGAGACCCAGTACTTC. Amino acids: CASSSGAGGRQETQYF.